This TCR beta chain was documented in a study of blood T cell repertoires in COVID-19. About the study: Acute and convalescent COVID-19 samples came from the United States, Italy and Spain. T cells, B-cell-depleted T cells, or PBMCs supplied cDNA or gDNA.

Original analysis: Estimates of nucleated cell counts were drawn from the amplification of reference gene primers. Data came from immunoSEQ multiplex PCR; TCRdb stores just in-frame clones and leaves some out. V and J calls and clone size are as listed in that table; D and trimming were resolved from the DNA. The sample contains roughly 180,000 clones, around 85% of which appear only once. The germline V and J ends were trimmed by 4 bases and 4 bases, with 13 bases remaining between them. Germline lookup yields CDR1 LGHDT and CDR2 YNNKEL (reference sequence). The CDR3 is made up of 14 amino acids. The V call is TRBV3-1 (or the pseudogene TRBV3-2), the J call TRBJ1-1, with D uncertain. The sample comprised peripheral blood. This clonotype originated in a woman aged 55 to 70 with acute or convalescent COVID-19. CDR3 sequence (DNA): TGTGCCAGCAGCCCTGGCCCTGGTGGCACTGAAGCTTTCTTT. It specifies CASSPGPGGTEAFF.